This T cell receptor beta chain is from a study of T cell repertoires in cytomegalovirus infection. Overall study context: It was recently identified HLA-C-restricted and well-studied HLA-B-restricted CMV epitopes that the study used.

Germline CDR1 is SGHVS and CDR2 is FNYEAQ. The V and J ends lost 4 bases and 6 bases respectively, with 16 bases between them. CDR3 length: 14 amino acids. TCRdb passed the reads through MiXCR, listing each CDR3 protein once. The sample has hundreds of thousands of distinct CDR3 sequences, roughly 33% seen once; the top ten hold around 12%. This clonotype was picked up many times. Its antigen is still unknown. This sequence was found in a human donor in good health (CMV status not recorded). Some clones in this sample may be carry-over from other donors' samples. The sample was cultured CD8+ T cells from PBMCs, taken from culture after CMV antigen stimulation. The rearrangement links TRBV7-6 to TRBJ2-7, with D perhaps being TRBD1 or TRBD2 (5 bases each). The DNA for the CDR3 is TGTGCCAGCAGCTCCTCCCCGGGACGGGCCGAGCAGTACTTC. This encodes CASSSSPGRAEQYF.